The 11 T cell receptor beta chains listed next were all sequenced from one sample in a study of cytomegalovirus exposure and HLA in healthy donors. Measured with immunoSEQ multiplex PCR; TCRdb has only the in-frame clones, and not every one. The sample carries approximately 150,000 clones, almost 85% recorded once. Sequencing was done on a sample of PBMCs. Every receptor here comes from a man aged 25 to 40 in good health and CMV-seropositive.

V gene TRBV25-1 combines with J gene TRBJ2-6; D unclear. The CDR3 runs to 15 residues. Germline V CDR1 and CDR2: MGHDK, SYGVNS. V gave up 3 bases and J gave up 0 bases, with 6 bases separating them. The CDR3 coding sequence is TGTGCCAGCAGTGACGTAAACTCTGGGGCCAACGTCCTGACTTTC. Its protein is CASSDVNSGANVLTF.

The chain combines TRBV2 with TRBJ2-2; 11 bases map to TRBD1. CDR3 size: 15 residues. Germline CDR1 reads SNHLY; CDR2 reads FYNNEI. V shed 7 bases, J shed 6 bases, and the junction held 7 bases outside the gene matches. CDR3 sequence reads: CASIGGQGAAGELFF. The CDR3 nucleotides read TGTGCCAGCATCGGAGGACAGGGGGCTGCCGGGGAGCTGTTTTTT.

This clone is labeled as large. The germline gene is not matched at one end of the junction; a read error may be the cause. The V gene is TRBV5-8, the J gene TRBJ2-7, with 9 bases matching TRBD1. CDR3 length equals 10 residues. Germline V gives CDR1 SGHTS, CDR2 YDEGEE. The CDR3 reads CASSPYRGRF. For the CDR3, the DNA is TGTGCCAGCAGCCCCTACAGGGGGCGCTTC.

This chain connects TRBV5-4 to TRBJ2-7; TRBD1 aligns across 7 bases. Per germline, CDR1 SGHNT and CDR2 YYREEE (reference sequence). V was pared by 4 bases and J by 3 bases, with 4 bases of the junction left unmatched. This CDR3 comprises 13 residues. The DNA of the CDR3 is TGTGCCAGCAGCGCCTGGACAGGCTACGAGCAGTACTTC. Its translation: CASSAWTGYEQYF.

The chain has TRBV7-2 and TRBJ1-6; D possibly corresponds to TRBD1 (5 bases). The CDR3 is 14 residues long. The germline V gene encodes CDR1 SGHTA and CDR2 FQGNSA. Trimming removed 8 bases from V and 9 bases from J, with 17 bases in between. CDR3 sequence (DNA): TGTGCCAGCGAACGAACAGACAGAAGTTCACCCCTCCACTTT. Translated, it gives CASERTDRSSPLHF.

The chain uses TRBV5-6 and TRBJ1-1; 8 nucleotides line up with TRBD1. V was clipped by 4 bases and J by 11 bases; unmatched bases: 7. CDR3 length equals 12 residues. Germline V lookup: CDR1 SGHDT, CDR2 YYEEEE. CDR3 loop: CASSDQGAPAFF. DNA of the CDR3: TGTGCCAGCAGCGATCAGGGGGCGCCCGCTTTCTTT.

V usage is TRBV6-6 and J usage is TRBJ1-2, with TRBD1 as a possible D gene (6 bases). V lost 5 bases to trimming and J lost 4 bases, with 14 bases between them. CDR1 is MNHNY, CDR2 SVGAGI, per germline (reference sequence). This CDR3 has 14 amino acids. CDR3 in amino acids: CASSLDRLGYGYTF. Here the CDR3 DNA reads TGTGCCAGCAGTCTAGACAGGTTGGGCTATGGCTACACCTTC.

The chain employs TRBV5-6 and TRBJ1-2; D call uncertain. Germline CDR1 reads SGHDT; CDR2 reads YYEEEE. The CDR3 runs to 13 residues. The germline V and J ends were trimmed by 3 bases and 3 bases, with 9 bases remaining between them. CDR3 nucleotides: TGTGCCAGCAGCTCACAGCCAGACTATGGCTACACCTTC. Protein: CASSSQPDYGYTF.

This rearrangement joins TRBV7-2 to TRBJ2-1; 7 positions match TRBD2. The germline gives CDR1 SGHTA, CDR2 FQGNSA. After removal of 3 bases from V and 6 bases from J, the junction contained 2 bases not matched to a gene. The CDR3 sequence is 13 residues long. The CDR3, as DNA: TGTGCCAGCAGCTTGAGCGGGACCAATGAGCAGTTCTTC. Translation gives CASSLSGTNEQFF.

The V and J genes are TRBV9 and TRBJ1-5; no definite D call. CDR3 length: 13 amino acids. Germline V gives CDR1 SGDLS, CDR2 YYNGEE. Deletions cut 2 bases from V and 7 bases from J, with 10 bases between. CDR3 protein: CASSVSAGQPQHF. The CDR3 bases are TGTGCCAGCAGCGTCTCTGCCGGGCAGCCCCAGCATTTT.

In its sample, this clone was seen once. The V call is TRBV4-2, the J call TRBJ2-3, with a possible D match to TRBD1 (5 bases). The germline gives CDR1 LGHNA, CDR2 YNFKEQ. The CDR3 is 14 residues long. Between the trimmed V and J ends, which lost 6 bases and 0 bases, there was a span of 10 bases. This CDR3 is CASRIDSSTDTQYF. The CDR3 nucleotides are TGTGCCAGCAGAATCGACAGTAGCACAGATACGCAGTATTTT.